Listed here is a single T cell receptor (beta chain). The data were taken from a study of blood T cell repertoires in COVID-19. Across the study: Sites in the United States, Italy and Spain provided acute and convalescent COVID-19 samples. The cDNA or gDNA used as material had been derived from T cells, B-cell-depleted T cells, or PBMCs.

The authors' processing: Amplified reference gene primers provided the basis for estimating nucleated cell counts. TCRdb's table, derived via immunoSEQ multiplex PCR, lists solely in-frame clones and lacks some. D and trimming were read from the DNA, whereas the V and J calls and clone size are those reported in that table. The sample yields tens of thousands of clones, around 80% seen once. V lost 6 bases to trimming and J lost 0 bases; unmatched junction nucleotides: 5. The germline V gene encodes CDR1 SQVTM and CDR2 ANQGSEA. The CDR3 is made up of 14 amino acids. The chain combines TRBV29-1 with TRBJ1-1; 9 bases map to TRBD1. The sequenced material came from peripheral blood. This receptor was taken from a man aged 50 to 60 with active or convalescent COVID-19. The DNA for the CDR3 is TGCAGCGTACGGACAGGGGAAATGAACACTGAAGCTTTCTTT. Translating it yields CSVRTGEMNTEAFF.